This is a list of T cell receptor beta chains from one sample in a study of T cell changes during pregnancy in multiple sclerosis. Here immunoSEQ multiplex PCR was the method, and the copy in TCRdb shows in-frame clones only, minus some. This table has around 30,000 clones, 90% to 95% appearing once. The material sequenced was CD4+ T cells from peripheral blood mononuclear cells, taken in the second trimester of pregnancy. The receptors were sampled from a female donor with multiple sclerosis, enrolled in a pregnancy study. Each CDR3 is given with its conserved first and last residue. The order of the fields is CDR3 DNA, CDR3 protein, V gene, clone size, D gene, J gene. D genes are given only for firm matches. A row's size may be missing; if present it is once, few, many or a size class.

CDR3nt: TGTGCCTGCTTAGGAGGGGGGGCTCTCACTGAAGCTTTCTTT; CDR3aa: CACLGGGALTEAFF; v_gene: TRBV30; abundance: -; d_gene: -; j_gene: TRBJ1-1
CDR3nt: TGTGCCATCAGTCCCCTTAGCGGGAGTCGGGACAATGAGCAGTTCTTC; CDR3aa: CAISPLSGSRDNEQFF; v_gene: TRBV10-3; abundance: -; d_gene: TRBD2; j_gene: TRBJ2-1
CDR3nt: TGCGCCAGCAGCTTGGGCAGGGGTGATACGCAGTATTTT; CDR3aa: CASSLGRGDTQYF; v_gene: TRBV5-1; abundance: -; d_gene: -; j_gene: TRBJ2-3
CDR3nt: TGTGCCAGTATCGCAACCGGACGGGCCGGGAGTACCTACAATGAGCAGTTCTTC; CDR3aa: CASIATGRAGSTYNEQFF; v_gene: TRBV19; abundance: -; d_gene: -; j_gene: TRBJ2-1
CDR3nt: TGTGCCAGTAGTGGTCAGGCCCAGGAGACCCAGTACTTC; CDR3aa: CASSGQAQETQYF; v_gene: TRBV19; abundance: -; d_gene: -; j_gene: TRBJ2-5
CDR3nt: TGTGCCAGCAGCTCCCCTCGGGTCGCCTACGAGCAGTACTTC; CDR3aa: CASSSPRVAYEQYF; v_gene: TRBV5-6; abundance: -; d_gene: -; j_gene: TRBJ2-7
CDR3nt: TGTGCCAGCAGCTTCAGCGGGAGGGGAGAGACCCAGTACTTC; CDR3aa: CASSFSGRGETQYF; v_gene: TRBV7-2; abundance: -; d_gene: TRBD2; j_gene: TRBJ2-5
CDR3nt: TGTGCCAGCAGGATTCCGGGACAGGGAATCGGCTACACCTTC; CDR3aa: CASRIPGQGIGYTF; v_gene: TRBV2; abundance: -; d_gene: TRBD1; j_gene: TRBJ1-2
CDR3nt: TGTGCCAGCATCTTTGGGGGTAGCGGCCACACAGATACGCAGTATTTT; CDR3aa: CASIFGGSGHTDTQYF; v_gene: TRBV28; abundance: -; d_gene: -; j_gene: TRBJ2-3
CDR3nt: TGTGCCAGCAGTTTGCTAGGTAAATCCTACGAGCAGTACTTC; CDR3aa: CASSLLGKSYEQYF; v_gene: TRBV27; abundance: -; d_gene: -; j_gene: TRBJ2-7
CDR3nt: TGCGCCAGCAGCCCCGGGACAGGGGTAATCTTGGAGACCCAGTACTTC; CDR3aa: CASSPGTGVILETQYF; v_gene: TRBV5-1; abundance: -; d_gene: TRBD1; j_gene: TRBJ2-5
CDR3nt: TGTGCCAGCAGCCAATCTAGAATCCGGGACAGAGACTACGAGCAGTACTTC; CDR3aa: CASSQSRIRDRDYEQYF; v_gene: TRBV16; abundance: -; d_gene: TRBD1; j_gene: TRBJ2-7
CDR3nt: TGTGCCAGCAGCTTAAACCCCGGACTAGCTCAAAACGAGCAGTACTTC; CDR3aa: CASSLNPGLAQNEQYF; v_gene: TRBV11-1; abundance: -; d_gene: TRBD2; j_gene: TRBJ2-7
CDR3nt: TGTGCCAGCTCTTTACAGCACGGTACCCTATCTGGCTACACCTTC; CDR3aa: CASSLQHGTLSGYTF; v_gene: TRBV28; abundance: -; d_gene: -; j_gene: TRBJ1-2
CDR3nt: TGTGCTAGTGGTTTGGCCCAGCCGGCCAGGCCCTACGAGCAGTACTTC; CDR3aa: CASGLAQPARPYEQYF; v_gene: TRBV12-5; abundance: -; d_gene: -; j_gene: TRBJ2-7
CDR3nt: TGTGCCAGCAGTCCACTACCGACAGGGCCCTCCGGGGAGCTGTTTTTT; CDR3aa: CASSPLPTGPSGELFF; v_gene: TRBV28; abundance: -; d_gene: TRBD1; j_gene: TRBJ2-2
CDR3nt: TGTGCCAGCAGCTTCCAGGGTACCACTGAAGCTTTCTTT; CDR3aa: CASSFQGTTEAFF; v_gene: TRBV5-5; abundance: -; d_gene: -; j_gene: TRBJ1-1
CDR3nt: TGCAGCGCCTCCGGGACTAGCGGGAGCTCCTACAATGAGCAGTTCTTC; CDR3aa: CSASGTSGSSYNEQFF; v_gene: TRBV29-1; abundance: once; d_gene: TRBD2; j_gene: TRBJ2-1
CDR3nt: TGTGCCAGCATGGGGGACAGGTATCGGGGGAGCTCTGGGGCCAACGTCCTGACTTTC; CDR3aa: CASMGDRYRGSSGANVLTF; v_gene: TRBV2; abundance: -; d_gene: TRBD1; j_gene: TRBJ2-6
CDR3nt: TGTGCCAGCCCCCCCTCAGGCATGCGCACAGATACGCAGTATTTT; CDR3aa: CASPPSGMRTDTQYF; v_gene: TRBV28; abundance: -; d_gene: -; j_gene: TRBJ2-3
CDR3nt: TGTGCCAGCAGTGAACTAGCGGGAGAGGAGCAGTTCTTC; CDR3aa: CASSELAGEEQFF; v_gene: TRBV6-4; abundance: -; d_gene: TRBD2; j_gene: TRBJ2-1
CDR3nt: TGTGCCTGGAGCGGGAGGGCCTACAATGAGCAGTTCTTC; CDR3aa: CAWSGRAYNEQFF; v_gene: TRBV30; abundance: -; d_gene: TRBD2; j_gene: TRBJ2-1
CDR3nt: TGCGCCAGCACGCCTCAACTAGCGGGTTCTACCGGGGAGCTGTTTTTT; CDR3aa: CASTPQLAGSTGELFF; v_gene: TRBV10-2; abundance: -; d_gene: TRBD2; j_gene: TRBJ2-2
CDR3nt: TGTGCCAGCAGTTACAGAGGCGGGATGGGCACAGATACGCAGTATTTT; CDR3aa: CASSYRGGMGTDTQYF; v_gene: TRBV6-5; abundance: -; d_gene: -; j_gene: TRBJ2-3
CDR3nt: TGTGCCAGCATTAAGGGAGAGGGAACCGCTGAGCAGTTCTTC; CDR3aa: CASIKGEGTAEQFF; v_gene: TRBV2; abundance: -; d_gene: -; j_gene: TRBJ2-1
CDR3nt: TGTGCCCTCCCTAGTGCCAGCAGCAATCGCGAGGGCACGTCAGAGACCCAGTACTTC; CDR3aa: CALPSASSNREGTSETQYF; v_gene: TRBV21-1; abundance: -; d_gene: -; j_gene: TRBJ2-5
CDR3nt: TGCGCCAGCAGCCCTAGGGGGCGTCAGGGTGAGCAGTTCTTC; CDR3aa: CASSPRGRQGEQFF; v_gene: TRBV5-1; abundance: -; d_gene: TRBD1; j_gene: TRBJ2-1
CDR3nt: TGTGCCAGCAGCTTAGCGACAGGGGACGGCTACACCTTC; CDR3aa: CASSLATGDGYTF; v_gene: TRBV7-3; abundance: -; d_gene: TRBD1; j_gene: TRBJ1-2
CDR3nt: TGTGCCAGCAGCTCAAAGGGGGCTACTACCACAGATACGCAGTATTTT; CDR3aa: CASSSKGATTTDTQYF; v_gene: TRBV5-5; abundance: -; d_gene: TRBD1; j_gene: TRBJ2-3
CDR3nt: TGCGCCAGCAGCCAAGTCCCAACGCGATCACGCAACACTGAAGCTTTCTTT; CDR3aa: CASSQVPTRSRNTEAFF; v_gene: TRBV4-1; abundance: -; d_gene: -; j_gene: TRBJ1-1
CDR3nt: TGTGCCAGCAGTTTATTAGCGACCTCCTACGAGCAGTACTTC; CDR3aa: CASSLLATSYEQYF; v_gene: TRBV27; abundance: -; d_gene: -; j_gene: TRBJ2-7
CDR3nt: TGTGCCAGCAACTTACGGACTTTAGCCAAAAACATTCAGTACTTC; CDR3aa: CASNLRTLAKNIQYF; v_gene: TRBV13; abundance: -; d_gene: -; j_gene: TRBJ2-4
CDR3nt: TGCGCCAGCAGCCTCAACCTAGGACGGGGCAATGAGCAGTTCTTC; CDR3aa: CASSLNLGRGNEQFF; v_gene: TRBV5-1; abundance: -; d_gene: -; j_gene: TRBJ2-1
CDR3nt: TGTGCCAGCACCTCGTCCGGCTACGAGCAGTACTTC; CDR3aa: CASTSSGYEQYF; v_gene: TRBV28; abundance: few; d_gene: -; j_gene: TRBJ2-7
CDR3nt: TGTGCCTGGAACCAGGGAATCGCCTACAATGAGCAGTTCTTC; CDR3aa: CAWNQGIAYNEQFF; v_gene: TRBV30; abundance: -; d_gene: -; j_gene: TRBJ2-1
CDR3nt: TGTGCCAGCAGCATTTACAGGGTCACAGATACGCAGTATTTT; CDR3aa: CASSIYRVTDTQYF; v_gene: TRBV5-6; abundance: -; d_gene: -; j_gene: TRBJ2-3
CDR3nt: TGTGCCAGTAGTCGAAACGTTATACGACAGAACACTGAAGCTTTCTTT; CDR3aa: CASSRNVIRQNTEAFF; v_gene: TRBV19; abundance: -; d_gene: -; j_gene: TRBJ1-1
CDR3nt: TGCAGCGCCGGGACAGGGGAAGGCTACACCTTC; CDR3aa: CSAGTGEGYTF; v_gene: TRBV29-1; abundance: -; d_gene: TRBD1; j_gene: TRBJ1-2
CDR3nt: TGCGCCAGCAGCTTGGTAGCAACAGATACGCAGTATTTT; CDR3aa: CASSLVATDTQYF; v_gene: TRBV5-1; abundance: -; d_gene: -; j_gene: TRBJ2-3
CDR3nt: TGTGCCTTCAGCCCGCCTCAGGGGCCAAATCAAGAGACCCAGTACTTC; CDR3aa: CAFSPPQGPNQETQYF; v_gene: TRBV5-4; abundance: -; d_gene: -; j_gene: TRBJ2-5
CDR3nt: TGTGCCAGCAGCTTACCCCCCGCGTTGGGCTACACCTTC; CDR3aa: CASSLPPALGYTF; v_gene: TRBV5-4; abundance: -; d_gene: -; j_gene: TRBJ1-2
CDR3nt: TGTGCCAGCAGTTCTCCTGGAAGGAGGGGCTACACCTTC; CDR3aa: CASSSPGRRGYTF; v_gene: TRBV2; abundance: -; d_gene: -; j_gene: TRBJ1-2
CDR3nt: TGCAGCGTCAACGTAGCCAACTATGGCTACACCTTC; CDR3aa: CSVNVANYGYTF; v_gene: TRBV29-1; abundance: few; d_gene: -; j_gene: TRBJ1-2
CDR3nt: TGTGCCTGGATGCAGGGATCCCACGAGCAGTACTTC; CDR3aa: CAWMQGSHEQYF; v_gene: TRBV30; abundance: -; d_gene: -; j_gene: TRBJ2-7
CDR3nt: TGTGCCAGCAGTTACTCGAAATCGGGTGGTGGGCAGCCCCAGCATTTT; CDR3aa: CASSYSKSGGGQPQHF; v_gene: TRBV6-6; abundance: -; d_gene: -; j_gene: TRBJ1-5
CDR3nt: TGTGCCAGCAGCTCCCAGACTAGCGGGAGGGCCGAGCAGTACTTC; CDR3aa: CASSSQTSGRAEQYF; v_gene: TRBV11-2; abundance: once; d_gene: TRBD2; j_gene: TRBJ2-7
CDR3nt: TGTGCCAGTAGTATCCTAGGGAGGCCCCAGCATTTT; CDR3aa: CASSILGRPQHF; v_gene: TRBV19; abundance: -; d_gene: -; j_gene: TRBJ1-5
CDR3nt: TGTGCCAGCAGTGAGTTGCGGGGGGGGGCTGGCGGAAACATTCAGTACTTC; CDR3aa: CASSELRGGAGGNIQYF; v_gene: TRBV28; abundance: -; d_gene: TRBD2; j_gene: TRBJ2-4
CDR3nt: TGTGCCAGCAGCCCGAATTATGGGGGCAAGAATGAAAAACTGTTTTTT; CDR3aa: CASSPNYGGKNEKLFF; v_gene: TRBV7-9; abundance: -; d_gene: -; j_gene: TRBJ1-4
CDR3nt: TGTGCCAGCAGTACGGACAGGGCGGGCACCGGGGAGCTGTTTTTT; CDR3aa: CASSTDRAGTGELFF; v_gene: TRBV27; abundance: -; d_gene: TRBD1; j_gene: TRBJ2-2
CDR3nt: TGCGCCAGCAGCTTGGATCCAGGGGATACGCAGTATTTT; CDR3aa: CASSLDPGDTQYF; v_gene: TRBV5-1; abundance: -; d_gene: -; j_gene: TRBJ2-3